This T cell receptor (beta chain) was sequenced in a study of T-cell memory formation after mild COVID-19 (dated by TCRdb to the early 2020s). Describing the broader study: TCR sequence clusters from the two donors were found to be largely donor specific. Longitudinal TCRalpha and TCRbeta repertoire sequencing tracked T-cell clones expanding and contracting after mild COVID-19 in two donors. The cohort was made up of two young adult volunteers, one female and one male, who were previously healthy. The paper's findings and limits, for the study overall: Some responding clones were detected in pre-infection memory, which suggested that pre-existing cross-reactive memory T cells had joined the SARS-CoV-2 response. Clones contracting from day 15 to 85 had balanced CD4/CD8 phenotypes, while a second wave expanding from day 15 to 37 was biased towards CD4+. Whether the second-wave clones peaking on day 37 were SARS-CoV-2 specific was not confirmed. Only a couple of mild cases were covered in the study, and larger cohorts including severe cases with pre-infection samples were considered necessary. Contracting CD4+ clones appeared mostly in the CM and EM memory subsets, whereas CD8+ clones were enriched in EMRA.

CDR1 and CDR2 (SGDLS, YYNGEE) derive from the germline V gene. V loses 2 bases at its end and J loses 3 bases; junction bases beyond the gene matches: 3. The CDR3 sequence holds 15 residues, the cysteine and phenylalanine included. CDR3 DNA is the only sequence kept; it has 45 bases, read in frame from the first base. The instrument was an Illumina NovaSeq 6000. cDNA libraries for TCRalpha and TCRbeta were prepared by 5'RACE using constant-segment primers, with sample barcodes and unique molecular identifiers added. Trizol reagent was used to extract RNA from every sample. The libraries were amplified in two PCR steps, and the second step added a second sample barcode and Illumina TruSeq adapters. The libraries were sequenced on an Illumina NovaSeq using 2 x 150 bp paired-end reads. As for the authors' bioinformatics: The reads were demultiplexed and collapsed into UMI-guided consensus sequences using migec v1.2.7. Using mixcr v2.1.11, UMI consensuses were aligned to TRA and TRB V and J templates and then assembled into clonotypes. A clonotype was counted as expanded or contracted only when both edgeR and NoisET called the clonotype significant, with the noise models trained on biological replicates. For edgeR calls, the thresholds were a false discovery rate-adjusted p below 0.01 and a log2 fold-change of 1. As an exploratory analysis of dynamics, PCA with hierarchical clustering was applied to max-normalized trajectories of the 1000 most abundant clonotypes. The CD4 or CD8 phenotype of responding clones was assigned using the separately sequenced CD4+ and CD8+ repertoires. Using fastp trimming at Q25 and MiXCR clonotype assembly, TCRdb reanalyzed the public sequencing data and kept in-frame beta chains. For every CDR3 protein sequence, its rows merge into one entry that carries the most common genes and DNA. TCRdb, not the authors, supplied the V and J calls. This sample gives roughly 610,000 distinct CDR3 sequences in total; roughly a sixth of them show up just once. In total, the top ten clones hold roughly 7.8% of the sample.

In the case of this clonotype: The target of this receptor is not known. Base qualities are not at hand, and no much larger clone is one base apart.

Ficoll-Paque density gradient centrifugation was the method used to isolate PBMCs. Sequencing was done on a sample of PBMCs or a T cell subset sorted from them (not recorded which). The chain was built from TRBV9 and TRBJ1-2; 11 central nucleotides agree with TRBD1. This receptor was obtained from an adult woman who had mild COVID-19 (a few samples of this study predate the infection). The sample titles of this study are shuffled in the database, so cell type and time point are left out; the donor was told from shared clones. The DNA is TGTGCCAGCAGCGTGGGGGACAGGGGGTACTATGGCTACACCTTC. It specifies CASSVGDRGYYGYTF. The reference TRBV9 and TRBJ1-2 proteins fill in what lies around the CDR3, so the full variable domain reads DSGVTQTPKHLITATGQRVTLRCSPRSGDLSVYWYQQSLDQGLQFLIQYYNGEERAKGNILERFSAQQFPDLHSELNLSSLELGDSALYFCASSVGDRGYYGYTFGSGTRLTVV.